These 14 T cell receptor beta chains came from one sample sequenced in a study of T cell repertoires in cytomegalovirus infection (dated by TCRdb to between 2018 and 2021). For sequencing, an Illumina HiSeq 1500 was employed. TCRdb cleaned the public reads at Q25 with fastp, built clones with MiXCR and kept in-frame beta chains. Rows with a matching CDR3 protein are joined into one entry that keeps the most common DNA and genes. A total of roughly 230,000 distinct CDR3 sequences appear in this sample, 17% of them only once. Of the sample, more than 45% falls within the top ten clones. Source material: CD8+ T cells from PBMCs. The receptors stem from a human donor in good health (CMV status not recorded). Some clones in this sample may be carry-over from other donors' samples.

This clonotype has a count of ten or more. The chain uses TRBV7-6 and TRBJ2-6; D may correspond to TRBD1 or TRBD2 (5 bases each). The CDR3 runs to 16 residues. Germline-derived CDR1 and CDR2 are SGHVS and FNYEAQ. V shed 0 bases and J shed 2 bases, with 8 bases lying between them. The CDR3, as DNA: TGTGCCAGCAGCTTAGCGCGAGGGGCTGGGGCCAACGTCCTGACTTTC. Its translation is CASSLARGAGANVLTF.

This clonotype has only a few counts. The chain joins TRBV7-2 to TRBJ1-1; 8 positions agree with TRBD1. The CDR3 spans 15 residues. Germline V lookup: CDR1 SGHTA, CDR2 FQGNSA. J was trimmed by 10 bases and V by 5 bases; bases with no gene match: 15. The CDR3 loop is CASSPGQGRRGGAFF. The DNA for the CDR3 is TGTGCCAGCAGCCCAGGACAGGGTCGAAGAGGTGGAGCTTTCTTT. Looking up the rest from reference TRBV7-2 and TRBJ1-1 gives the full variable domain: GAGVSQSPSNKVTEKGKDVELRCDPISGHTALYWYRQSLGQGLEFLIYFQGNSAPDKSGLPSDRFSAERTGGSVSTLTIQRTQQEDSAVYLCASSPGQGRRGGAFFGQGTRLTVV.

The chain joins TRBV5-6 to TRBJ2-7, with 7 bases identical to TRBD1. The germline V gene encodes CDR1 SGHDT and CDR2 YYEEEE. With V trimmed by 3 bases and J by 6 bases, 6 bases remained unmatched. The CDR3 contains 13 residues. In DNA form, the CDR3 reads TGTGCCAGCAGCTACGGGACAGCCTTCGAGCAGTACTTC. Translation gives CASSYGTAFEQYF. Supplemented by reference TRBV5-6 and TRBJ2-7, the full variable domain reads DAGVTQSPTHLIKTRGQQVTLRCSPKSGHDTVSWYQQALGQGPQFIFQYYEEEERQRGNFPDRFSGHQFPNYSSELNVNALLLGDSALYLCASSYGTAFEQYFGPGTRLTVT.

This clonotype was recorded at least ten times. The chain couples TRBV28 to TRBJ2-6; D unclear. The V and J ends lost 4 bases and 0 bases respectively, with 16 bases between them. Germline V lookup: CDR1 MDHEN, CDR2 SYDVKM. The CDR3 covers 18 residues. The CDR3 here is CASSSDPSDLSGANVLTF. CDR3 bases: TGTGCCAGCAGTTCGGACCCTAGTGACCTCTCTGGGGCCAACGTCCTGACTTTC.

In DNA, the CDR3 is TGTGCCAGTAGTATCGGAATCACTGAAGCTTTCTTT. Protein: CASSIGITEAFF. The V and J genes are TRBV19 and TRBJ1-1; D gene unclear. Between the trimmed V and J ends, which lost 3 bases and 4 bases, there was a span of 6 bases. Germline values: CDR1 LNHDA, CDR2 SQIVND (reference sequence). The CDR3 is 12 amino acids.

V is TRBV28 and J is TRBJ2-4; 9 positions agree with TRBD1. The V gene's germline CDR1 is MDHEN and CDR2 SYDVKM. Trimming removed 7 bases from V and 3 bases from J; junction bases left unmatched: 10. This CDR3 region has 16 residues. Written as DNA, the CDR3 is TGTGCCAGCATCAAAGCACAGGGGGCTGTCAAAAACATTCAGTACTTC. Translating it yields CASIKAQGAVKNIQYF.

The gene calls are TRBV7-9 and TRBJ2-3; 11 nucleotides agree with TRBD1. CDR3 size: 17 residues. V lost 1 base and J lost 4; bases outside the gene matches: 7. Germline CDR1 is SEHNR and CDR2 is FQNEAQ (reference sequence). This CDR3 reads CASSLGDRGSSADTQYF. In DNA, the CDR3 is TGTGCCAGCAGCTTAGGGGACAGGGGGTCTTCCGCAGATACGCAGTATTTT.

This clonotype showed up just a few times. V is TRBV2 and J is TRBJ2-3; 10 bases agree with TRBD2. There are 16 residues in the CDR3. V dropped 3 bases and J dropped 3; count of bases not matched to a gene: 6. CDR1 is SNHLY and CDR2 is FYNNEI in the germline V gene. For the CDR3, the DNA is TGTGCCAGCAGTGACCCCCTAGCGGGGGCTACAGATACGCAGTATTTT. Protein product: CASSDPLAGATDTQYF.

V is TRBV6-4 and J is TRBJ1-1; D possibly corresponds to TRBD1 (5 bases). The CDR3 has 13 residues. In germline, CDR1 is MRHNA, CDR2 SNTAGT. V lost 3 bases and J 11 bases, leaving 16 bases between the germline ends. The CDR3 region has the DNA TGTGCCAGCAGTGAACAGGCGGGCGCGTTGGCTTTCTTT. This sequence encodes CASSEQAGALAFF.

This clonotype was seen more than once but under ten times. This sequence joins TRBV4-3 and TRBJ2-7; D might be TRBD1 (5 bases). Germline V lookup: CDR1 LGHNA, CDR2 YSLEER. The CDR3 extends over 15 amino acids. Trimming shortened V by 0 bases and J by 2 bases, and 11 bases separated the two germline ends. The CDR3 protein is CASSQDADNPYEQYF. In nucleotides, the CDR3 is TGCGCCAGCAGCCAAGATGCGGACAACCCCTACGAGCAGTACTTC.

The V and J genes are TRBV28 and TRBJ2-3, with D tentatively TRBD2 (5 bases). V was shortened by 1 base and J by 2 bases, with 19 bases between the two germline ends. CDR1 MDHEN and CDR2 SYDVKM come from the germline V gene. This CDR3 contains 18 residues. CDR3 sequence reads: CASSLLRAGALSTDTQYF. CDR3 DNA sequence: TGTGCCAGCAGTTTATTGAGGGCGGGCGCACTCTCCACAGATACGCAGTATTTT.

This clonotype was detected a few times. The chain employs TRBV7-3 and TRBJ2-2, with D possibly being TRBD2 (5 bases). Trimming pared 2 bases from V and 1 base from J, leaving 17 bases between. Germline values: CDR1 SGHTA, CDR2 FQGTGA. The CDR3 runs to 18 residues. CDR3 in DNA: TGTGCCAGCAGCTTAGGGGTCGGTCCGGGATTGAACACCGGGGAGCTGTTTTTT. Translating it yields CASSLGVGPGLNTGELFF.

This clonotype has just a few counts. The chain recombines TRBV7-9 with TRBJ1-2; D may be TRBD1 (5 bases). V was shortened by 5 bases and J by 8 bases, with 18 bases between the two germline ends. Per germline, CDR1 SEHNR and CDR2 FQNEAQ (reference sequence). CDR3 length equals 14 residues. The CDR3 here is CASSLPGIRDGYTF. CDR3 sequence (DNA): TGTGCCAGCAGCCTCCCCGGTATCAGGGACGGCTACACCTTC.

The rearrangement joins TRBV6-2 or TRBV6-3 to TRBJ2-7; D unresolved. From germline, CDR1 is MNHEY and CDR2 SVGEGT. The CDR3 covers 14 residues. V lost 5 bases, J lost 1 base, and 12 bases lay in between. The DNA for the CDR3 is TGTGCCAGCAGTCCCGTCGGAAGGTCCTACGAGCAGTACTTC. Translated, it gives CASSPVGRSYEQYF.